Below are 11 T cell receptor beta chains sequenced from a single sample in a study of cytomegalovirus exposure and HLA in healthy donors. PCR primers comprised 60 Vbeta and 13 Jbeta primers. Assay: immunoSEQ multiplex PCR; the TCRdb copy retains only in-frame clones and omits some. The sample shows about 43,000 clones, approximately 57% of them seen only once. Sequencing was performed on PBMCs. These receptors all come from a man aged 60 to 75 in good health and CMV-seropositive.

This chain joins TRBV18 and TRBJ2-7; D ambiguous. Germline CDR1 reads KGHSH; CDR2 reads LQKENI. The CDR3 totals 15 residues. With 3 bases removed from V and 0 bases from J, the gap between germline ends came to 12 bases. CDR3 sequence (DNA): TGTGCCAGCTCACCTGCGGCCCCGGCCTCCTACGAGCAGTACTTC. Translation: CASSPAAPASYEQYF.

This clone occurred a few times. Here the CDR3 reads CASSLAGTSGSGEQYF. The DNA for the CDR3 is TGTGCCAGCAGCTTAGCAGGGACTAGTGGTTCTGGCGAGCAGTACTTC. This chain links TRBV7-2 with TRBJ2-7; 8 positions agree with TRBD2. V was clipped by 0 bases and J by 6 bases; unmatched bases: 10. CDR1 is SGHTA, CDR2 FQGNSA, per germline. The CDR3 is 16 amino acids. Supplemented by reference TRBV7-2 and TRBJ2-7, the full variable domain reads GAGVSQSPSNKVTEKGKDVELRCDPISGHTALYWYRQSLGQGLEFLIYFQGNSAPDKSGLPSDRFSAERTGGSVSTLTIQRTQQEDSAVYLCASSLAGTSGSGEQYFGPGTRLTVT.

The chain is built from TRBV2 and TRBJ2-1; 8 bases map to TRBD2. Germline V gene lookup returns CDR1 SNHLY and CDR2 FYNNEI. With V trimmed by 6 bases and J by 4 bases, 2 bases remained unmatched. The CDR3 sequence is 13 residues long. The CDR3 region has the DNA TGTGCCAGCAGGGGCGGGAGGTACAATGAGCAGTTCTTC. Its protein is CASRGGRYNEQFF. Full variable domain (outside the CDR3, taken from reference TRBV2 and TRBJ2-1): EPEVTQTPSHQVTQMGQEVILRCVPISNHLYFYWYRQILGQKVEFLVSFYNNEISEKSEIFDDQFSVERPDGSNFTLKIRSTKLEDSAMYFCASRGGRYNEQFFGPGTRLTVL.

This sequence joins TRBV4-1 and TRBJ2-7, with 8 bases identical to TRBD1. The J segment lost 7 bases and the V segment lost 3 bases, leaving 11 bases of the junction unmatched. The germline V gene has CDR1 MGHRA and CDR2 YSYEKL. There are 15 residues in the CDR3. Here the CDR3 reads CASSHMFQGAEEQYF. CDR3 nucleotide sequence: TGCGCCAGCAGCCACATGTTCCAGGGGGCGGAGGAGCAGTACTTC.

A few counts support this clone. The CDR3 loop is CASSSELAGGTGELFF. The CDR3 DNA follows: TGTGCCAGCAGCTCCGAATTAGCGGGAGGCACCGGGGAGCTGTTTTTT. V usage is TRBV11-1 and J usage is TRBJ2-2; 10 nucleotides match TRBD2. The germline CDR1 and CDR2 sequences are SGHAT and FQDESV (reference sequence). The length of the CDR3 is 16 residues. The V gene end was trimmed by 4 bases and the J gene end by 4 bases; junction bases not matched to a gene: 6.

J is TRBJ2-5 and V is TRBV29-1; possible D gene TRBD1, 6 bases. Germline CDR1 reads SQVTM; CDR2 reads ANQGSEA. V lost 3 bases and J lost 5, with 10 bases in between. The CDR3 consists of 12 residues. The CDR3 DNA is TGCAGCGTTGATTACAGGGTCGAGACCCAGTACTTC. Translated, it gives CSVDYRVETQYF.

The chain couples TRBV11-2 to TRBJ2-1, with D perhaps matching TRBD2 (5 bases). Germline-derived CDR1 and CDR2 are SGHAT and FQNNGV. CDR3 length: 14 amino acids. Trimming removed 5 bases at V and 4 bases at J, with 12 bases between. The CDR3 nucleotides are TGTGCCAGCAGCATTCCGGGATCATACAATGAGCAGTTCTTC. As protein: CASSIPGSYNEQFF.

This chain joins TRBV4-2 and TRBJ2-2; 12 nucleotides line up with TRBD1. Germline values: CDR1 LGHNA, CDR2 YNFKEQ. The CDR3 has 16 amino acids. In DNA, the CDR3 is TGTGGGGCGGGGGACAGGGGGCGCGGGGACACCGGGGAGCTGTTTTTT. As protein: CGAGDRGRGDTGELFF.

This chain uses TRBV5-1 with TRBJ1-1; D call uncertain. The length of the CDR3 is 15 residues. CDR1 SGHRS and CDR2 YFSETQ come from the germline V gene. V lost 0 bases and J 10 bases, leaving 19 bases between the germline ends. CDR3 nucleotides: TGCGCCAGCAGCTTGGACCTCTTGGGCAGTGATGGAGCTTTCTTT. Its translation is CASSLDLLGSDGAFF.

This clone was seen a handful of times. This chain connects TRBV10-1 to TRBJ2-3; possibly TRBD1 for D (5 bases). V lost 8 bases and J lost 1, with 10 bases in between. Germline values: CDR1 WNHNN, CDR2 SYGVQD (reference sequence). The CDR3 is 13 amino acids. The CDR3 sequence is CASGEGGTDTQYF. DNA of the CDR3: TGCGCCAGCGGAGAAGGGGGCACAGATACGCAGTATTTT.

This sequence joins TRBV7-2 and TRBJ2-1; D possibly corresponds to TRBD1 (6 bases). CDR3 length: 15 amino acids. V was trimmed by 2 bases and J by 3 bases, leaving 11 bases between them. Germline V CDR1 and CDR2: SGHTA, FQGNSA. The CDR3: CASSLQQGSYNEQFF. The CDR3 coding sequence is TGTGCCAGCAGCTTACAACAGGGAAGCTACAATGAGCAGTTCTTC.